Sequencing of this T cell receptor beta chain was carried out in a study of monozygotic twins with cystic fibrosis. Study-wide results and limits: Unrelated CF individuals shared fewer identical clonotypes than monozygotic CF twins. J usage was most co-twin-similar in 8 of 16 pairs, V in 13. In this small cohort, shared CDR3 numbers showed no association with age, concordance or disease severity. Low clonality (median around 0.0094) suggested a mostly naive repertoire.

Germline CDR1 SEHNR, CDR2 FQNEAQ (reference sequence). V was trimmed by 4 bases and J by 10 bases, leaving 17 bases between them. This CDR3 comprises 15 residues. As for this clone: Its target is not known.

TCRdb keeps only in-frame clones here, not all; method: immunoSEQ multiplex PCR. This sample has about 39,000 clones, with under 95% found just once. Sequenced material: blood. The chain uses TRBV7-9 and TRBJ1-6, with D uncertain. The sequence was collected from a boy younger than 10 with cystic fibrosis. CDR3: CASSSREGKGSPLHF. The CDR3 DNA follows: TGTGCCAGCAGCTCCCGAGAGGGAAAAGGGTCACCCCTCCACTTT.